This TCR beta chain was documented in a study of response to subunit inactivated influenza vaccine. Via MiXCR, TCRdb re-called the RT-PCR reads, giving one row per CDR3 protein. Of some 640,000 distinct CDR3 sequences listed, about 14% are singletons. The junction had 3 bases not matched to a gene; V was cut back by 2 bases and J by 3 bases. Germline lookup yields CDR1 KGHSY and CDR2 FQNENV. The CDR3 consists of 14 residues. This specimen was PBMCs from blood, taken approximately 15 days before vaccination. The rearrangement links TRBV16 to TRBJ1-1; 7 positions match TRBD1. The sequence derives from a man aged 45 to 65 who received an inactivated influenza vaccine. The CDR3 protein is CASSQGRGYTEAFF. The CDR3 DNA reads as TGTGCCAGCAGCCAAGGCAGGGGGTACACTGAAGCTTTCTTT.